The rows below give T cell receptor beta chains drawn from one sample of a study of neurological immune-mediated disorders. TCRdb re-analysed the 5' RACE reads in MiXCR, keeping a single row per CDR3 protein. The data show approximately 37,000 distinct CDR3 sequences, less than 3.5% seen once. Sequences were obtained from PBMCs. The receptors come from a woman aged 60-75 years with multiple sclerosis. Each CDR3 is given with its conserved first and last residue. A D gene is named only where the DNA matches it firmly. Size tells how often a clone was seen (once, few, many) or the class of an expanded clone, and some rows leave it out.

J gene,V gene,clone size,D gene,CDR3 DNA,CDR3 protein
TRBJ1-4,TRBV5-6,many,.,TGTGCCAGCAGCCCAACCGACGGATTTAATGAAAAACTGTTTTTT,CASSPTDGFNEKLFF
TRBJ2-7,TRBV5-1,.,.,TGCGCCAGCAGCGTCCGGGACTCCTACGAGCAGTACTTC,CASSVRDSYEQYF
TRBJ2-5,TRBV20-1,many,TRBD2,TGCAGTGCTATTACCGGGACTAGCGGGGGGGCGTTTGGAGAGACCCAGTACTTC,CSAITGTSGGAFGETQYF
TRBJ2-1,TRBV5-6,many,TRBD1,TGTGCCAGCAGCTTGAATTATAGGGACAGGGATGACAATGAGCAGTTCTTC,CASSLNYRDRDDNEQFF
TRBJ2-3,TRBV20-1,few,.,TGCAGTGTTCGCCAGGGGTATGATACGCAGTATTTT,CSVRQGYDTQYF
TRBJ2-7,TRBV5-1,many,TRBD2,TGCGCCAGCAGCTTGTTATTGCGGGGGAACGACGAGCAGTACTTC,CASSLLLRGNDEQYF
TRBJ1-1,TRBV29-1,many,TRBD1,TGCAGCGTTAGAGGACAGGGAATTGCCAACACTGAAGCTTTCTTT,CSVRGQGIANTEAFF
TRBJ2-7,TRBV4-1,medium-sized,TRBD1,TGCGCCAGCAGCCAAACCGGGACAGCCTACGAGCAGTACTTC,CASSQTGTAYEQYF
TRBJ2-1,TRBV5-1,many,.,TGCGCCAGCAGCTTGGGGGGCACCATCAATGAGCAGTTCTTC,CASSLGGTINEQFF
TRBJ2-3,TRBV27,many,.,TGTGCCAGCACCTTCAGACAGGCAATCACAGATACGCAGTATTTT,CASTFRQAITDTQYF
TRBJ1-6,TRBV20-1,many,.,TGCAGTGCTAGGCCCGGGGCACATAATTCACCCCTCCACTTT,CSARPGAHNSPLHF
TRBJ1-1,TRBV7-9,many,.,TGTGCCAGCAGCTTAGAGAGAGAAGCTTTCTTT,CASSLEREAFF
TRBJ1-3,TRBV5-1,many,.,TGCGCCAGCAGCTTGGACCCCAGGGTTCCCGTAACTGGAAACACCATATATTTT,CASSLDPRVPVTGNTIYF
TRBJ2-2,TRBV19,many,TRBD1,TGTGCCGCAAGTCGGGGGACAGGGGTCACCGGGGAGCTGTTTTTT,CAASRGTGVTGELFF
TRBJ1-2,TRBV5-1,many,TRBD1,TGCGCCAGCATCGATCCGGGACAGGTTTATGGCTACACCTTC,CASIDPGQVYGYTF
TRBJ2-5,TRBV12-5,many,.,TGTGCTAGTGCCCGAGGGGGGGGAGAGACCCAGTACTTC,CASARGGGETQYF
TRBJ1-6,TRBV5-1,many,TRBD1,TGCGCCAGCAGCTCCCGACAGGGGGCCGGTTCACCCCTCCACTTT,CASSSRQGAGSPLHF
TRBJ1-2,TRBV7-2,many,TRBD1,TGTGCCAGCAGCCCGGGGACAGGGGACACCTATGGCTACACCTTC,CASSPGTGDTYGYTF
TRBJ2-7,TRBV9,many,TRBD2,TGTGCCAGCAGTCGTCAGCGGGGCGAGCAGTACTTC,CASSRQRGEQYF
TRBJ1-2,TRBV28,many,.,TGTGCCAGCAGTCTCTCTACCGGGACCATCAGAGGCTACACCTTC,CASSLSTGTIRGYTF
TRBJ2-7,TRBV18,few,.,TGTGCCAGCTCACCGCAGCAGGGAGTAAGCGAGCAGTACTTC,CASSPQQGVSEQYF
TRBJ2-3,TRBV7-2,many,.,TGTGCCAGCAGCTTAGCTTTTCAGGGTGGCACAGATACGCAGTATTTT,CASSLAFQGGTDTQYF
TRBJ2-3,TRBV20-1,few,TRBD1,TGCAGTGCCCAAGAGATTGTGACAGGGGCAGATACGCAGTATTTT,CSAQEIVTGADTQYF
TRBJ2-1,TRBV5-1,many,TRBD2,TGCGCCAGCAGCTTGTCCGGACTAGCGGGGGGAAATGAGCAGTTCTTC,CASSLSGLAGGNEQFF
TRBJ2-1,TRBV6-5,many,.,TGTGCCAGCAGTTACTCGAGGGTCCATGAGCAGTTCTTC,CASSYSRVHEQFF
TRBJ1-1,TRBV5-6,many,.,TGTGCCAGCAGCATACCGGGAGTAAACACTGAAGCTTTCTTT,CASSIPGVNTEAFF
TRBJ2-7,TRBV11-2,many,TRBD2,TGTGCCAGCAGCTTACTAATGGGACTAGCGGGGGGTTGGGAGCAGTACTTC,CASSLLMGLAGGWEQYF
TRBJ1-1,TRBV6-6,many,.,TGTGCCAGCAGCCCCGTGGGCACTGAAGCTTTCTTT,CASSPVGTEAFF
TRBJ1-2,TRBV12-3/TRBV12-4,many,.,TGTGCCAGCAGTTTGCCGGGGTCAGGTGGCTACACCTTC,CASSLPGSGGYTF
TRBJ1-5,TRBV20-1,many,TRBD1,TGCAGTGCTAGAGATCCAGGGGGCGGCAACAGTCAGCCCCAGCATTTT,CSARDPGGGNSQPQHF
TRBJ1-5,TRBV29-1,many,.,TGCAGCGTGGAGGCGGTCCCGGGGGAGCCCCAGCATTTT,CSVEAVPGEPQHF
TRBJ2-1,TRBV20-1,.,.,TGCAGTGCACCAACTAGCTGGGTCGCCTACAATGAGCAGTTCTTC,CSAPTSWVAYNEQFF
TRBJ2-7,TRBV20-1,many,TRBD1,TGCAGTGCTACGACAGGGACCACCTACGAGCAGTACTTC,CSATTGTTYEQYF
TRBJ1-2,TRBV18,many,.,TGTGCCAGCTCATCAAAATCATACTATGGCTACACCTTC,CASSSKSYYGYTF
TRBJ2-2,TRBV5-1,many,TRBD1,TGCGCCAGCAGCTTCCTGACAGGGGCGGACACCGGGGAGCTGTTTTTT,CASSFLTGADTGELFF
TRBJ2-3,TRBV20-1,many,.,TGCAGTGCTAGAGGATGGGGGCTCACAGATACGCAGTATTTT,CSARGWGLTDTQYF
TRBJ1-2,TRBV5-1,many,TRBD1,TGCGCCAGCAGCTTGGGAGGCCAGGGGGCACTTGACTATGGCTACACCTTC,CASSLGGQGALDYGYTF
TRBJ2-7,TRBV20-1,many,.,TGCAGTGCCACCGAGGGGCCCTACGAGCAGTACTTC,CSATEGPYEQYF
TRBJ1-5,TRBV28,few,TRBD1,TGTGCCAGCAGTCCTCGGGGACAGGGTCCCAATAAGACCCAGAATTTT,CASSPRGQGPNKTQNF
TRBJ1-5,TRBV5-1,many,.,TGCGCCAGCAGGCAGGACCCTGGCAATCAGCCCCAGCATTTT,CASRQDPGNQPQHF
TRBJ2-2,TRBV27,many,TRBD2,TGTGCCAGCAGTTTAAGGCTAGCGGGGAGAGAAAGGGAGCTGTTTTTT,CASSLRLAGRERELFF
TRBJ1-1,TRBV7-8,many,.,TGTGCCAGCAGCTTAGCATTGGCAGCCACTGAAGCTTTCTTT,CASSLALAATEAFF
TRBJ1-2,TRBV7-9,many,.,TGTGCCAGCAGCTTGGACGCCTTCAGGGGCTACACCTTC,CASSLDAFRGYTF
TRBJ2-5,TRBV5-5,many,TRBD1,TGTGCCAGCAGCCGGATGGCTGGGACAGCCCAAGAGACCCAGTACTTC,CASSRMAGTAQETQYF
TRBJ2-1,TRBV5-1,many,.,TGCGCCAGCAGCTTGGAATTCACCCGGGGGGCTGGAAATGAGCAGTTCTTC,CASSLEFTRGAGNEQFF
TRBJ2-1,TRBV5-1,many,TRBD2,TGCGCCAGCAGCCCCTTAGCGGGGTATTCCAATGAGCAGTTCTTC,CASSPLAGYSNEQFF
TRBJ2-7,TRBV6-5,many,.,TGTGCCAGCAGTTGGACCCGCAGTGAGCGCTACGAGCAGTACTTC,CASSWTRSERYEQYF
TRBJ1-6,TRBV29-1,.,.,TGCAGCGTTAGAACAGGGCCGCGTAATTCACCCCTCCACTTT,CSVRTGPRNSPLHF
TRBJ2-3,TRBV24-1,many,TRBD1,TGTGCCACCAGTGATCCTCAGGGGGCGAGTGGCACAGATACGCAGTATTTT,CATSDPQGASGTDTQYF
TRBJ2-5,TRBV5-1,many,.,TGCGCCAGCAGCTTTGGCGGGGATGAGACCCAGTACTTC,CASSFGGDETQYF
TRBJ2-5,TRBV3-1,many,TRBD1,TGTGCCAGCAGACAAGCAGGGGGCTCTCTGAAAGAGACCCAGTACTTC,CASRQAGGSLKETQYF
TRBJ2-1,TRBV6-5,many,.,TGTGCCAGCAGTCCCGACAGGTCCAATAACAATGAGCAGTTCTTC,CASSPDRSNNNEQFF
TRBJ1-2,TRBV7-8,many,.,TGTGCCAGCAGCTTAGACACAGGGCTCCCACCCTATGGCTACACCTTC,CASSLDTGLPPYGYTF
TRBJ2-3,TRBV7-8,few,TRBD1,TGTGCCAGCAGCCCCCGGGACAGCTCTACAGATACGCAGTATTTT,CASSPRDSSTDTQYF
TRBJ1-2,TRBV12-3/TRBV12-4,many,.,TGTGCCAGCAGTTTACAAGGCGGCTACACCTTC,CASSLQGGYTF
TRBJ1-6,TRBV12-3/TRBV12-4,many,TRBD1,TGTGCCAGCAGCGGACAGGGGTGGAATTCACCCCTCCACTTT,CASSGQGWNSPLHF
TRBJ2-1,TRBV12-3/TRBV12-4,many,TRBD2,TGTGCCAGCAGTTTAGGGACTAGCAATGAGCAGTTCTTC,CASSLGTSNEQFF